This T cell receptor beta chain was obtained from a study of beta chain features in type 1 diabetes. General study results and limits: Naive, central memory and Treg TCRB repertoires seemed to resemble each other more closely in patients than they did in healthy donors. Shorter TCRB CDR3s, moderately but significantly so, marked every one of the four CD4+ subsets in Type 1 diabetes patients.

Germline V gives CDR1 SGHRS, CDR2 YFSETQ. This CDR3 comprises 13 residues. V lost 3 bases and J lost 5, with 9 bases in between. There was one heparinised blood draw per donor, averaging approximately 120 mL. Cells sorted by CD45RO/CCR7/CD25/CD127/CD95/CD27 comprised CD4+ naive, central memory, regulatory and stem cell-like memory cells. The authors reverse transcribed all of the isolated RNA, so sequencing captured expressed TCRB transcripts. Profiled with immunoSEQ multiplex PCR; TCRdb holds only in-frame clones, not every one. The profile shows 150,000 or so clones, 9% to 9.5% of them singletons. Remarks on this clone: Its target is not known.

This rearrangement joins TRBV5-1 to TRBJ2-1, with TRBD2 as a possible D gene (6 bases). Sequenced material: central memory CD4+ T cells from blood. The TCR comes from a man aged 18 to 35 in good health. CDR3 in DNA: TGCGCCAGCAGCTATGGGGGGAACAATGAGCAGTTCTTC. Translation gives CASSYGGNNEQFF.